The sequence of this T cell receptor (beta chain) was determined in a study of T-cell memory formation after mild COVID-19. About the research overall: Largely, TCR clusters stayed within a single donor.

Regarding this clonotype: Its antigen is undetermined.

Findings and limits, study-wide: Within pre-infection memory, some responding clones were found, suggesting cross-reactive memory joined. The CD4+ clones that contracted clustered mainly within CM and EM, and the CD8+ clones concentrated in EMRA.

Each CDR3 protein is one row after TCRdb ran MiXCR on the 5' RACE reads. The sample holds 470,000 or so distinct CDR3 sequences, around 27% seen once. The CDR3 has 16 residues. Trimming removed 6 bases from V and 2 bases from J; junction bases left unmatched: 8. V usage is TRBV12-3 or TRBV12-4 and J usage is TRBJ2-7; 12 bases agree with TRBD2. Material for sequencing was PBMCs or a T cell subset sorted from them (not recorded which). The source of this sequence is an adult woman who had mild COVID-19 (a few samples of this study predate the infection). Cell type and time point are not known. For the CDR3, the DNA is TGTGCCAGCAGCAAGCCGGGACTAGCGGGTCCCTACGAGCAGTACTTC. Translated: CASSKPGLAGPYEQYF.